A selection of T cell receptor beta chains follows, all from one sample in a study of T cells after yellow fever vaccination. Via MiXCR, TCRdb re-called the 5' RACE reads, giving one row per CDR3 protein. The repertoire holds 150,000 to 200,000 distinct CDR3 sequences, with approximately 9.9% as singletons. Sequences were derived from CD8+ T cells sorted from PBMCs, sampled 15 days after the yellow fever booster vaccination. All receptors derive from a man in his late teens or twenties who received the YFV17D yellow fever vaccine. CDR3s include the opening cysteine and the closing phenylalanine or tryptophan. The D gene is left open where the match is weak. Expanded clones get a size class; other rows say once, few or many, or leave the size out.

D	length	V	J	size	DNA	CDR3
.	13	TRBV28	TRBJ2-1	few	TGTGCCAGCAGTTGGACAGCCTACAATGAGCAGTTCTTC	CASSWTAYNEQFF
.	16	TRBV6-2/TRBV6-3	TRBJ2-1	.	TGTGCCAGCAGTTACTCTGTCGGGGTATCCTACAATGAGCAGTTCTTC	CASSYSVGVSYNEQFF
.	14	TRBV3-1	TRBJ2-7	few	TGTGCCAGCAGCCAGTGGGACAACTCCTACGAGCAGTACTTC	CASSQWDNSYEQYF
.	15	TRBV20-1	TRBJ2-1	many	TGCAGTGCTAGAGATTCGGCGGGGCCCTACAATGAGCAGTTCTTC	CSARDSAGPYNEQFF
.	14	TRBV4-1	TRBJ2-3	few	TGCGCCAGCACCTCTGAGACCGCGTTAGATACGCAGTATTTT	CASTSETALDTQYF
TRBD2	15	TRBV20-1	TRBJ2-5	.	TGCAGTGCTAGAACGACTAGCGGGAATCAAGAGACCCAGTACTTC	CSARTTSGNQETQYF
TRBD1	15	TRBV7-6	TRBJ1-5	many	TGTGCCAGCAGCGAGACAGGGAATAAGGTTCAGCCCCAGCATTTT	CASSETGNKVQPQHF
.	14	TRBV5-1	TRBJ1-1	few	TGCGCCAGCAGTCCTCGGAGGATGAACACTGAAGCTTTCTTT	CASSPRRMNTEAFF
TRBD1	16	TRBV7-9	TRBJ1-2	few	TGTGCCAGCAGCCAGACATTGACAGGGGCTAACTATGGCTACACCTTC	CASSQTLTGANYGYTF
TRBD1	12	TRBV19	TRBJ1-2	.	TGTGCCAGTAGCGGGACAGACTATGGCTACACCTTC	CASSGTDYGYTF
.	14	TRBV4-1	TRBJ2-5	few	TGCGCCAGCAGCCAAGGTTTCAGAAAAGAGACCCAGTACTTC	CASSQGFRKETQYF
TRBD2	12	TRBV6-5	TRBJ2-1	few	TGTGCCAGCAGTTCGGGACTACAAGGACAGTTCTTC	CASSSGLQGQFF
.	14	TRBV27	TRBJ2-1	.	TGTGCCAGCAGTTTCGGTCTCCCGAACAATGAGCAGTTCTTC	CASSFGLPNNEQFF
.	15	TRBV7-3	TRBJ2-5	few	TGTGCCAGCAGCCTAAGTTGGGGCCCTCAGGAGACCCAGTACTTC	CASSLSWGPQETQYF
TRBD2	14	TRBV15	TRBJ2-2	.	TGTGCCACCAGAGGTCTAGCGGATACCGGGGAGCTGTTTTTT	CATRGLADTGELFF
.	11	TRBV7-9	TRBJ2-5	few	TGTGCCAGCAGCCTACAGGACAAGGAGTACTTC	CASSLQDKEYF
.	12	TRBV4-1	TRBJ2-2	large	TGTGCCAGCAGCCAGGGAACCGGGGAGCTGTTTTTT	CASSQGTGELFF
TRBD1	15	TRBV4-1	TRBJ2-1	.	TGCGCCAGCAGCCAAGTGGGGACAGAGTACAATGAGCAGTTCTTC	CASSQVGTEYNEQFF
.	14	TRBV6-2/TRBV6-3	TRBJ2-7	.	TGTGCCAGCAGAAATCCCGGGACACTCTACGAGCAGTACTTC	CASRNPGTLYEQYF
TRBD2	18	TRBV4-3	TRBJ2-3	.	TGCGCCAGCAGCCAGGTTCTAGCGGGGGGGAAGAGCACAGATACGCAGTATTTT	CASSQVLAGGKSTDTQYF
.	15	TRBV4-1	TRBJ2-3	few	TGCGCCAGCAGCCAAGAAGCCGGACAGCCTTATACGCAGTATTTT	CASSQEAGQPYTQYF
TRBD1	15	TRBV7-9	TRBJ1-6	.	TGTGCCAGCAGCTCATCGACAGGGGTAAGGTCACCCCTCCACTTT	CASSSSTGVRSPLHF
TRBD1	13	TRBV29-1	TRBJ2-1	few	TGCAGCGTAAGGACAGGGGGCCATGTCGAGCAGTTCTTC	CSVRTGGHVEQFF
TRBD2	18	TRBV3-1	TRBJ2-3	few	TGTGCCAGCAGCCAATTTTCGACTAGCGGGGGCCTTATAGATACGCAGTATTTT	CASSQFSTSGGLIDTQYF
.	12	TRBV7-9	TRBJ1-1	.	TGTGCCAGCAGCTTAGAAAGCACTGAAGCTTTCTTT	CASSLESTEAFF
TRBD1	13	TRBV27	TRBJ1-1	.	TGTGCCAGCGGGAGGGGGACAGGTACTGAAGCTTTCTTT	CASGRGTGTEAFF
.	16	TRBV5-1	TRBJ2-3	many	TGCGCCAGCAGCTCCTTTGGCCGGTTAGTCGCAGATACGCAGTATTTT	CASSSFGRLVADTQYF
.	15	TRBV15	TRBJ1-1	many	TGTGCCACCAGCACCGTAAGGGTTTGGGGGGCTGAAGCTTTCTTT	CATSTVRVWGAEAFF
.	15	TRBV14	TRBJ2-7	few	TGTGCCAGCAGCCAGGCACTTCAGGGATACTACGAGCAGTACTTC	CASSQALQGYYEQYF
.	12	TRBV3-1	TRBJ1-1	.	TGTGCCAGCAGCCAGGGGGTAACTGAAGCTTTCTTT	CASSQGVTEAFF
.	13	TRBV30	TRBJ2-7	few	TGTGCCTGGAGTGTCCTCGGGGCCTACGAGCAGTACTTC	CAWSVLGAYEQYF
.	14	TRBV4-1	TRBJ2-1	few	TGCGCCAGCAGCCACATAGGGTCATACAATGAGCAGTTCTTC	CASSHIGSYNEQFF
.	16	TRBV5-4	TRBJ2-7	.	TGTGCCAGCAGCTTGCCCGGGACGCTGAACTCCTACGAGCAGTACTTC	CASSLPGTLNSYEQYF
.	14	TRBV4-1	TRBJ1-5	few	TGCGCCAGCAGGGAGGTTCCAGGGAATCAGCCCCAGCATTTT	CASREVPGNQPQHF
.	15	TRBV7-8	TRBJ2-7	few	TGTGCCAGCAGCACAAAGCGAGGGACAGCGGGCGAGCAGTACTTC	CASSTKRGTAGEQYF
.	13	TRBV12-3/TRBV12-4	TRBJ1-4	.	TGTGCCAGCAGCACGGAGACAGTTGAAAAACTGTTTTTT	CASSTETVEKLFF
.	15	TRBV11-2	TRBJ2-7	.	TGTGCCAGCAGCCCGACACCCTCGAGAACCTACGAGCAGTACTTC	CASSPTPSRTYEQYF
TRBD2	14	TRBV6-2/TRBV6-3	TRBJ2-7	.	TGTGCCAGCACCCTAGCGGGGCCATCCTACGAGCAGTACTTC	CASTLAGPSYEQYF
.	15	TRBV27	TRBJ2-3	.	TGTGCCAGCAGTTTATCGGAGGGGGGCACAGATACGCAGTATTTT	CASSLSEGGTDTQYF
.	12	TRBV9	TRBJ1-2	few	TGTGCCAGCGAGCGTGCCGGGCGCGGCTACACCTTC	CASERAGRGYTF
.	14	TRBV27	TRBJ1-1	.	TGTGCCAGCAGTTTATCCCCAGGGATGGGTGAAGCTTTCTTT	CASSLSPGMGEAFF
TRBD2	15	TRBV6-5	TRBJ2-2	.	TGTGCCAGCAGTCCGAGCCAGGGAGGGACCGGGGAGCTGTTTTTT	CASSPSQGGTGELFF
.	17	TRBV4-1	TRBJ2-5	.	TGCGCCAGCAGCCAAGAGGGTCCGAGGACAGCTCAAGAGACCCAGTACTTC	CASSQEGPRTAQETQYF
TRBD1	12	TRBV29-1	TRBJ2-5	.	TGCAGCGTTGAACAGGGGGAAGAGACCCAGTACTTC	CSVEQGEETQYF
.	14	TRBV7-9	TRBJ1-5	.	TGTGCCAGCAGCGCAGGAGGGGGCAATCAGCCCCAGCATTTT	CASSAGGGNQPQHF
.	14	TRBV27	TRBJ2-7	few	TGTGCCAGCAGTTACCGGGGGCACACGGGCGAGCAGTACTTC	CASSYRGHTGEQYF
.	15	TRBV5-1	TRBJ2-7	.	TGCGCCAGCAGCTTGAGAGGCGGGGCTTCCTACGAGCAGTACTTC	CASSLRGGASYEQYF
.	11	TRBV12-3/TRBV12-4	TRBJ1-2	many	TGTGCCAGCAGTTTTAACTATGGCTACACCTTC	CASSFNYGYTF
.	16	TRBV4-1	TRBJ2-1	.	TGCGCCAGCAGCCAACGAGGAGGGGGCCCCTACAATGAGCAGTTCTTC	CASSQRGGGPYNEQFF
TRBD2	15	TRBV5-6	TRBJ2-1	.	TGTGCCAGCAGCTCGGGGGAGCGGGGGGTCAATGAGCAGTTCTTC	CASSSGERGVNEQFF
TRBD1	14	TRBV12-3/TRBV12-4	TRBJ1-1	.	TGTGCCAGCAGCTTTAGTGGACAGGCGTATGAAGCTTTCTTT	CASSFSGQAYEAFF
.	14	TRBV25-1	TRBJ2-3	.	TGTGCCAGCAGTGGGGGTGTTGAGGCAGGGACGCAGTATTTT	CASSGGVEAGTQYF
TRBD1	15	TRBV11-2	TRBJ2-7	.	TGTGCCAGCAGCTATCCGGGACAGGCCCACTACGAGCAGTACTTC	CASSYPGQAHYEQYF
TRBD1	15	TRBV4-3	TRBJ2-7	many	TGCGCCAGCAGCCAACAATGGGACAGAGTCTACGAGCAGTACTTC	CASSQQWDRVYEQYF
.	14	TRBV4-3	TRBJ2-1	few	TGCGCCAGCAGCCCCCCCTCTCCGAACGGTGAGCAGTTCTTC	CASSPPSPNGEQFF
.	15	TRBV4-1	TRBJ2-7	few	TGCGCCAGCAGCCAAGATACAGGGGAGGCGAACGAGCAGTACTTC	CASSQDTGEANEQYF
TRBD2	15	TRBV9	TRBJ2-5	few	TGTGCCAGCAGCGTAGGTGGGACTAGTGGCGAGACCCAGTACTTC	CASSVGGTSGETQYF
.	13	TRBV29-1	TRBJ2-2	few	TGCAGCGTTGAAGGGCGTAACACCGGGGAGCTGTTTTTT	CSVEGRNTGELFF